The 30 T cell receptor beta chains presented below share a single source sample, sequenced in a study of blood T cell repertoires in COVID-19. TCRdb keeps only in-frame clones here, not all; method: immunoSEQ multiplex PCR. Among tens of thousands of clones listed, about 85% were seen once. The specimen was peripheral blood. All receptors derive from a human donor in a cohort sampled during active COVID-19.

The chain links TRBV19 to TRBJ1-1; D gene unclear. Germline V gene lookup returns CDR1 LNHDA and CDR2 SQIVND (reference sequence). The V end was cut by 1 base, the J end by 4 bases, with 16 bases between. This CDR3 contains 16 residues. The CDR3 is CASSIVEVARRTEAFF. The CDR3 DNA sequence: TGTGCCAGTAGTATAGTTGAAGTGGCCCGTCGCACTGAAGCTTTCTTT.

CDR3: CASSLDYYGYTF. CDR3 coding DNA: TGTGCCAGCAGCTTAGACTACTATGGCTACACCTTC. The chain couples TRBV7-9 to TRBJ1-2; unclear D gene. CDR1 and CDR2 from the germline V gene are SEHNR and FQNEAQ (reference sequence). V lost 1 base, J lost 3 bases, and 3 bases lay in between. This CDR3 has 12 amino acids.

The chain combines TRBV7-2 with TRBJ2-3, with 8 positions matching TRBD2. The CDR3 extends over 14 amino acids. V was clipped by 0 bases and J by 4 bases; unmatched bases: 0. Germline lookup yields CDR1 SGHTA and CDR2 FQGNSA. The CDR3 nucleotides read TGTGCCAGCAGCTTAGCGGGACTAGCAGATACGCAGTATTTT. Translation: CASSLAGLADTQYF.

J is TRBJ2-7 and V is TRBV2, with 8 bases that match TRBD2. Germline-derived CDR1 and CDR2 are SNHLY and FYNNEI. The CDR3 runs 15 residues. Unmatched junction bases numbered 13, after V lost 6 bases and J lost 6 bases. The CDR3 bases are TGTGCCAGCAGAGCTTTCCCGGGACTAGTCGGCGAGCAGTACTTC. Encoded protein: CASRAFPGLVGEQYF.

The chain uses TRBV7-8 and TRBJ2-5; TRBD2 is a possible D gene (6 bases). Germline loops: CDR1 SGHVS, CDR2 FQNEAQ. Trimming stripped 1 base from V and 5 bases from J, with 17 bases between. The CDR3 has 16 amino acids. CDR3 residues: CASSLGSAGGQETQYF. CDR3 in DNA: TGTGCCAGCAGCTTAGGTTCAGCGGGCGGCCAGGAGACCCAGTACTTC.

V gene TRBV6-1 combines with J gene TRBJ1-1; D remains unclear. The V and J ends lost 2 bases and 5 bases respectively, with 12 bases between them. Germline assignment: CDR1 MNHNS and CDR2 SASEGT. The CDR3 has 14 residues. The CDR3: CASSEPSDSTEAFF. In DNA form, the CDR3 reads TGTGCCAGCAGTGAACCCTCAGATTCTACTGAAGCTTTCTTT.

A single count supports this clone. Here the CDR3 reads CASSLGEAGAAYEQYF. The DNA for the CDR3 is TGTGCCAGCAGCTTAGGGGAAGCGGGGGCCGCCTACGAGCAGTACTTC. This chain joins TRBV7-2 and TRBJ2-7, with 8 bases aligning to TRBD2. This CDR3 has 16 residues. Germline lookup yields CDR1 SGHTA and CDR2 FQGNSA. J lost 2 bases, V lost 1 base, and 7 bases had no gene match.

V gene TRBV18 combines with J gene TRBJ1-1; D uncertain. Germline V lookup: CDR1 KGHSH, CDR2 LQKENI. Deletions cut 2 bases from V and 4 bases from J, with 11 bases between. The CDR3 length is 14 residues. CDR3 DNA: TGTGCCAGCTCACCAAGTGGCGCGGGCACTGAAGCTTTCTTT. Its protein is CASSPSGAGTEAFF.

The chain uses TRBV18 and TRBJ2-3, with D possibly being TRBD1 (5 bases). The CDR3 runs to 15 residues. Germline V gene data show CDR1 as KGHSH and CDR2 as LQKENI. V lost 4 bases and J 0 bases, leaving 11 bases between the germline ends. The CDR3 loop is CASSRRTTSTDTQYF. As DNA, the CDR3 is TGTGCCAGCTCACGCCGGACAACTAGCACAGATACGCAGTATTTT.

Relative to its sample, this clone is medium-sized (0.01 to 0.1%). The gene calls are TRBV19 and TRBJ2-7; the D gene is possibly TRBD1 (7 bases). Trimming took 5 bases from V and 3 from J, leaving 20 bases between them. The germline gives CDR1 LNHDA, CDR2 SQIVND (reference sequence). The CDR3 is made up of 16 amino acids. The CDR3 reads CASSPPGGTAYYEQYF. DNA for the CDR3: TGTGCCAGTAGTCCCCCAGGCGGGACAGCCTACTACGAGCAGTACTTC.

V usage is TRBV13 and J usage is TRBJ2-1, with 7 bases fitting TRBD1. Per the germline V gene, CDR1 is PRHDT and CDR2 is FYEKMQ (reference sequence). This CDR3 has 15 amino acids. The trim removed 5 bases at V and 4 bases at J, leaving 8 bases unmatched. As DNA, the CDR3 is TGTGCCAGCAGCACTAGACAGGGATCTTACAATGAGCAGTTCTTC. Protein sequence: CASSTRQGSYNEQFF.

This chain uses TRBV6-5 with TRBJ1-5; no firm D call. Trimming removed 5 bases from V and 4 bases from J, with 9 bases in between. The CDR3 extends over 13 amino acids. Germline V gene lookup returns CDR1 MNHEY and CDR2 SVGAGI. DNA of the CDR3: TGTGCCAGCAGTACACGGGAAAATCAGCCCCAGCATTTT. Translated: CASSTRENQPQHF.

This clone was counted between two and nine times. The chain employs TRBV7-9 and TRBJ2-1, with 9 bases aligning to TRBD2. Germline V lookup: CDR1 SEHNR, CDR2 FQNEAQ (reference sequence). The CDR3 totals 12 residues. The V gene end was trimmed by 11 bases and the J gene end by 8 bases; junction bases not matched to a gene: 7. For the CDR3, the DNA is TGTGCCCTAGCGGGAAGAGGGTATGAGCAGTTCTTC. It translates to CALAGRGYEQFF.

The chain couples TRBV5-1 to TRBJ2-2; 15 nucleotides line up with TRBD2. Trimming removed 3 bases from V and 6 bases from J; junction bases left unmatched: 3. Germline V CDR1 and CDR2: SGHRS, YFSETQ. The CDR3 is 16 residues long. The CDR3 bases are TGCGCCAGCAGCTCAGGACTAGCGGGAGGGGCCGGGGAGCTGTTTTTT. It codes for CASSSGLAGGAGELFF.

V is TRBV3-1 (or the pseudogene TRBV3-2) and J is TRBJ1-1, with a possible D match to TRBD1 (6 bases). The CDR3 consists of 14 residues. Germline V gives CDR1 LGHDT, CDR2 YNNKEL (reference sequence). V lost 1 base and J 4 bases, leaving 10 bases between the germline ends. In DNA, the CDR3 is TGTGCCAGCAGCCAAGGAGGGGGAGTCACTGAAGCTTTCTTT. Encoded protein: CASSQGGGVTEAFF.

The J gene is TRBJ2-7, the V gene TRBV4-2; 10 bases match TRBD1. This CDR3 is 16 amino acids long. Germline CDR1 and CDR2: LGHNA and YNFKEQ. The V and J ends lost 3 bases and 2 bases, in that order; junction bases with no gene match: 7. CDR3 nucleotide sequence: TGTGCCAGCAGCCAGGGGCTGGGACAGGGGACCTACGAGCAGTACTTC. The encoded protein is CASSQGLGQGTYEQYF.

The chain carries TRBV19 and TRBJ2-4; 7 nucleotides align to TRBD1. V was pared by 6 bases and J by 5 bases, with 4 bases of the junction left unmatched. Looked up from germline, CDR1 is LNHDA and CDR2 is SQIVND (reference sequence). The CDR3 spans 13 residues. The CDR3 loop is CASRPTGENIQYF. The CDR3 nucleotides are TGTGCCAGTAGACCAACAGGGGAAAACATTCAGTACTTC.

The rearrangement links TRBV27 to TRBJ1-1; D uncertain. V shed 5 bases and J shed 1 base, with 17 bases lying between them. Per the germline V gene, CDR1 is MNHEY and CDR2 is SMNVEV (reference sequence). The CDR3 runs to 16 residues. In DNA form, the CDR3 reads TGTGCCAGCAGTGGCTACAGCACACCTAAGAACACTGAAGCTTTCTTT. Translated, it gives CASSGYSTPKNTEAFF.

CDR3 nucleotide sequence: TGTGCCAGCAGCCTAGACAGGGTGAAATCAGATACGCAGTATTTT. Translated, it gives CASSLDRVKSDTQYF. This chain links TRBV5-4 with TRBJ2-3, with 7 bases that match TRBD1. Germline-derived CDR1 and CDR2 are SGHNT and YYREEE (reference sequence). There are 15 residues in the CDR3. J gave up 4 bases and V 4 bases, and 9 bases lay outside the gene matches.

The CDR3 reads CASSVPAAGHSGANVLTF. CDR3 nucleotides: TGTGCCAGCAGTGTGCCGGCGGCGGGGCACTCTGGGGCCAACGTCCTGACTTTC. The chain has TRBV2 and TRBJ2-6, with D tentatively TRBD2 (6 bases). CDR1 SNHLY and CDR2 FYNNEI come from the germline V gene. Trimming removed 4 bases at V and 0 bases at J, with 16 bases between. The length of the CDR3 is 18 residues.

This chain joins TRBV5-1 and TRBJ2-1; 10 bases are a match to TRBD2. Unmatched junction bases numbered 10, after V lost 0 bases and J lost 7 bases. The CDR3 has 17 residues. The germline V gene encodes CDR1 SGHRS and CDR2 YFSETQ. CDR3 region: CASSLGIAGGVWNEQFF. The CDR3 DNA reads TGCGCCAGCAGCTTGGGGATAGCGGGAGGAGTGTGGAATGAGCAGTTCTTC.

This clone was found once. The V and J genes are TRBV18 and TRBJ2-1; 9 bases match TRBD1. The CDR3 spans 14 residues. Looked up from germline, CDR1 is KGHSH and CDR2 is LQKENI. The junction had 3 bases not matched to a gene; V was cut back by 3 bases and J by 6 bases. The CDR3 DNA reads as TGTGCCAGCTCACCTACGGGACAGGGCAATGAGCAGTTCTTC. This translates into CASSPTGQGNEQFF.

The genes are TRBV12-3 or TRBV12-4 and TRBJ1-2; D is ambiguous. V lost 2 bases to trimming and J lost 2 bases, with 6 bases between them. The CDR3 contains 13 residues. The CDR3 DNA sequence: TGTGCCAGCAGTTTATCCCTCAACTATGGCTACACCTTC. It is translated as CASSLSLNYGYTF.

The rearrangement uses TRBV30 and TRBJ1-1, with D unclear. There are 14 residues in the CDR3. Germline lookup yields CDR1 GTSNPN and CDR2 SVGIG (reference sequence). Deletions cut 3 bases from V and 4 bases from J, with 15 bases between. This chain's CDR3 is CAWRRGPRSTEAFF. The CDR3 bases are TGTGCCTGGAGGCGAGGCCCTAGATCCACTGAAGCTTTCTTT.

The rearrangement links TRBV28 to TRBJ1-6, with D perhaps matching TRBD1 (6 bases). V gave up 5 bases and J gave up 7 bases, with 15 bases separating them. Germline values: CDR1 MDHEN, CDR2 SYDVKM. This CDR3 contains 15 residues. The CDR3 region has the DNA TGTGCCAGCAGTAAAGTCAGGGGCGGAAATTCACCCCTCCACTTT. Protein sequence: CASSKVRGGNSPLHF.

V and J are TRBV9 and TRBJ2-7; D possibly corresponds to TRBD2 (6 bases). From germline, CDR1 is SGDLS and CDR2 YYNGEE. The CDR3 loop spans 14 amino acids. V lost 8 bases and J 2 bases, leaving 17 bases between the germline ends. CDR3 loop: CASGGTPGAYEQYF. CDR3 coding DNA: TGTGCCAGTGGAGGGACTCCGGGGGCCTACGAGCAGTACTTC.

The chain couples TRBV6-5 to TRBJ1-1, with TRBD1 matching 7 bases. The CDR3 covers 15 residues. The V and J ends lost 6 bases and 0 bases, in that order; junction bases with no gene match: 7. Germline CDR1 is MNHEY and CDR2 is SVGAGI. This CDR3 is CASRPGGNMNTEAFF. In DNA, the CDR3 is TGTGCCAGCAGGCCAGGGGGGAATATGAACACTGAAGCTTTCTTT.

This rearrangement joins TRBV6-6 to TRBJ2-1; TRBD2 aligns across 9 bases. Germline CDR1 and CDR2: MNHNY and SVGAGI (reference sequence). CDR3 length: 19 residues. The trim removed 5 bases at V and 8 bases at J, leaving 22 bases unmatched. CDR3 DNA sequence: TGTGCCAGCAGTCCCCGGGGGGGAGCGGGGGGCCTCCTCGACCATGAGCAGTTCTTC. It codes for CASSPRGGAGGLLDHEQFF.

The rearrangement links TRBV2 to TRBJ1-2; no clear D. Trimming removed 2 bases at V and 7 bases at J, with 14 bases between. CDR3 size: 14 residues. The V gene's germline CDR1 is SNHLY and CDR2 FYNNEI. CDR3: CASSESRQVGGYTF. The CDR3 nucleotides read TGTGCCAGCAGTGAAAGCCGACAAGTTGGTGGCTACACCTTC.

The chain combines TRBV4-1 with TRBJ2-4, with D possibly TRBD2 on 5 matching bases. Germline CDR1 and CDR2: MGHRA and YSYEKL. The CDR3 is made up of 18 amino acids. Trimming left V 1 base short and J 1 base short, with 17 bases between. Here the CDR3 reads CASSQVGGQVGAKNIQYF. The CDR3 DNA is TGCGCCAGCAGCCAAGTGGGCGGGCAGGTGGGCGCCAAAAACATTCAGTACTTC.